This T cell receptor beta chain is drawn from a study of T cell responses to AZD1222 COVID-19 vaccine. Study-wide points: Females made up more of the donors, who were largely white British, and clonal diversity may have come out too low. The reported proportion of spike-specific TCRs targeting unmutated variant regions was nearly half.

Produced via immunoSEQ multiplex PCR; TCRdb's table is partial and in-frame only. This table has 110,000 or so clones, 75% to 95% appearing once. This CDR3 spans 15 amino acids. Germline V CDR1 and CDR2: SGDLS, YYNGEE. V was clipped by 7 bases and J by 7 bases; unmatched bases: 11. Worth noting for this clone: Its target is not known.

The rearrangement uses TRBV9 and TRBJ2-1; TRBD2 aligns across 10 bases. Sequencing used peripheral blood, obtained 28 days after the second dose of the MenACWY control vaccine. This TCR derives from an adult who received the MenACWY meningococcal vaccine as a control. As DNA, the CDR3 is TGTGCCAGCTCCCAGCGGGAGGGCCGTAGTAATGAGCAGTTCTTC. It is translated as CASSQREGRSNEQFF. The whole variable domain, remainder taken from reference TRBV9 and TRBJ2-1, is DSGVTQTPKHLITATGQRVTLRCSPRSGDLSVYWYQQSLDQGLQFLIQYYNGEERAKGNILERFSAQQFPDLHSELNLSSLELGDSALYFCASSQREGRSNEQFFGPGTRLTVL.